These T cell receptor beta chains were read from a single sample in a study of cytomegalovirus exposure and HLA in healthy donors. TCRdb keeps only in-frame clones here, not all; method: immunoSEQ multiplex PCR. The table shows some 110,000 clones, with about three quarters occurring only once. Material for sequencing was PBMCs. The source is a woman aged 45-59 years in good health and CMV-seropositive. Each CDR3 is given with its conserved first and last residue. A D gene is named only where the DNA matches it firmly. The listing skips clone size in some rows; elsewhere it reads once, few, many or a size class.

abundance: NA
v_gene: TRBV29-1
d_gene: TRBD1
j_gene: TRBJ2-2
CDR3aa: CSVDRGPGELFF
CDR3nt: TGCAGCGTCGACAGGGGTCCCGGGGAGCTGTTTTTT

abundance: few
v_gene: TRBV7-2
d_gene: NA
j_gene: TRBJ1-1
CDR3aa: CASSSLGVKNTEAFF
CDR3nt: TGTGCCAGCAGCTCCCTCGGGGTCAAGAACACTGAAGCTTTCTTT

abundance: NA
v_gene: TRBV29-1
d_gene: TRBD1
j_gene: TRBJ1-1
CDR3aa: CSVQGQLNTEAFF
CDR3nt: TGCAGCGTTCAGGGACAGTTGAACACTGAAGCTTTCTTT

abundance: NA
v_gene: TRBV7-9
d_gene: NA
j_gene: TRBJ2-7
CDR3aa: CASSFRDTRYEQYF
CDR3nt: TGTGCCAGCAGCTTCCGGGACACACGCTACGAGCAGTACTTC

abundance: NA
v_gene: TRBV9
d_gene: NA
j_gene: TRBJ1-2
CDR3aa: CASSFGQLNYGYTF
CDR3nt: TGTGCCAGCAGCTTCGGACAGCTAAACTATGGCTACACCTTC

abundance: NA
v_gene: TRBV5-1
d_gene: NA
j_gene: TRBJ2-5
CDR3aa: CASRTGDWQETQYF
CDR3nt: TGCGCCAGCAGGACGGGGGACTGGCAAGAGACCCAGTACTTC

abundance: few
v_gene: TRBV6-1
d_gene: TRBD2
j_gene: TRBJ2-1
CDR3aa: CASRERGGYNEQFF
CDR3nt: TGTGCCAGCCGAGAGCGGGGGGGATACAATGAGCAGTTCTTC

abundance: NA
v_gene: TRBV7-3
d_gene: NA
j_gene: TRBJ2-7
CDR3aa: CASSLTSGFSYEQYF
CDR3nt: TGTGCCAGCAGCTTAACTAGCGGCTTCTCCTACGAGCAGTACTTC

abundance: NA
v_gene: TRBV4-3
d_gene: TRBD1
j_gene: TRBJ1-2
CDR3aa: CASSQGRQGPYGYTF
CDR3nt: TGCGCCAGCAGCCAAGGGAGACAGGGTCCCTATGGCTACACCTTC

abundance: few
v_gene: TRBV19
d_gene: NA
j_gene: TRBJ2-1
CDR3aa: CASSTFRGGRDNEQFF
CDR3nt: TGTGCCAGTAGTACCTTCCGAGGGGGAAGGGACAATGAGCAGTTCTTC

abundance: NA
v_gene: TRBV7-8
d_gene: TRBD1
j_gene: TRBJ1-4
CDR3aa: CASSFPGQINEKLFF
CDR3nt: TGTGCCAGCAGCTTCCCGGGACAGATAAATGAAAAACTGTTTTTT

abundance: NA
v_gene: TRBV6-1
d_gene: NA
j_gene: TRBJ1-5
CDR3aa: CASSVRRVDSNQPQHF
CDR3nt: TGTGCCAGCAGTGTGCGCAGGGTCGATAGCAATCAGCCCCAGCATTTT

abundance: NA
v_gene: TRBV2
d_gene: NA
j_gene: TRBJ2-3
CDR3aa: CASKRYPSDTQYF
CDR3nt: TGTGCCAGCAAGCGGTATCCCTCAGATACGCAGTATTTT

abundance: NA
v_gene: TRBV5-4
d_gene: NA
j_gene: TRBJ2-7
CDR3aa: CASSLPNYEQYF
CDR3nt: TGTGCCAGCAGCTTGCCTAACTACGAGCAGTACTTC

abundance: NA
v_gene: TRBV6-5
d_gene: NA
j_gene: TRBJ2-3
CDR3aa: CASGGRRATQYF
CDR3nt: TGTGCCAGCGGCGGAAGGAGGGCTACGCAGTATTTT

abundance: once
v_gene: TRBV19
d_gene: TRBD1
j_gene: TRBJ2-1
CDR3aa: CASSIALQGALANEQFF
CDR3nt: TGTGCCAGTAGTATAGCTTTACAGGGGGCGCTGGCCAATGAGCAGTTCTTC

abundance: NA
v_gene: TRBV13
d_gene: TRBD2
j_gene: TRBJ2-1
CDR3aa: CASSFGRREGSYNEQFF
CDR3nt: TGTGCCAGCAGCTTTGGCCGCCGGGAGGGGTCCTACAATGAGCAGTTCTTC

abundance: NA
v_gene: TRBV5-1
d_gene: TRBD1
j_gene: TRBJ1-1
CDR3aa: CASSPDRGNTEAFF
CDR3nt: TGCGCCAGCAGCCCTGACAGGGGCAACACTGAAGCTTTCTTT

abundance: NA
v_gene: TRBV30
d_gene: NA
j_gene: TRBJ1-2
CDR3aa: CAWSEAGGYRGYGYTF
CDR3nt: TGTGCCTGGAGTGAGGCGGGTGGGTACCGAGGCTATGGCTACACCTTC

abundance: NA
v_gene: TRBV18
d_gene: NA
j_gene: TRBJ1-1
CDR3aa: CASSPTRGGSVSPEAFF
CDR3nt: TGTGCCAGCTCACCAACGAGGGGAGGGTCTGTCAGTCCTGAAGCTTTCTTT

abundance: few
v_gene: TRBV6-5
d_gene: NA
j_gene: TRBJ1-1
CDR3aa: CASSETGNTEAFF
CDR3nt: TGTGCCAGCAGTGAAACGGGGAACACTGAAGCTTTCTTT

abundance: NA
v_gene: TRBV6-1
d_gene: TRBD1
j_gene: TRBJ2-7
CDR3aa: CASSADRAVSKQYF
CDR3nt: TGTGCCAGCAGTGCGGACAGGGCCGTCAGCAAGCAGTACTTC

abundance: NA
v_gene: TRBV15
d_gene: TRBD1
j_gene: TRBJ2-7
CDR3aa: CATSRDGTGLIEQYF
CDR3nt: TGTGCCACCAGCAGAGATGGGACAGGTTTGATCGAGCAGTACTTC

abundance: NA
v_gene: TRBV28
d_gene: TRBD1
j_gene: TRBJ1-5
CDR3aa: CASSSLRDSPYQPQHF
CDR3nt: TGTGCCAGCAGTTCCCTCCGGGACAGTCCATATCAGCCCCAGCATTTT

abundance: NA
v_gene: TRBV28
d_gene: NA
j_gene: TRBJ2-5
CDR3aa: CATRDGVETQYF
CDR3nt: TGTGCCACCCGAGACGGGGTGGAGACCCAGTACTTC

abundance: NA
v_gene: TRBV27
d_gene: NA
j_gene: TRBJ1-1
CDR3aa: CASRRDTEAFF
CDR3nt: TGTGCCAGCAGGCGGGACACTGAAGCTTTCTTT

abundance: once
v_gene: TRBV28
d_gene: TRBD1
j_gene: TRBJ1-1
CDR3aa: CASSLIGALKIGTGAFF
CDR3nt: TGTGCCAGCAGTTTGATCGGGGCTTTAAAAATTGGGACAGGTGCTTTCTTT

abundance: NA
v_gene: TRBV7-2
d_gene: TRBD2
j_gene: TRBJ2-1
CDR3aa: CASSPRGGGLPFF
CDR3nt: TGTGCCAGCAGCCCCCGGGGCGGGGGGTTGCCTTTCTTC

abundance: NA
v_gene: TRBV7-8
d_gene: NA
j_gene: TRBJ2-7
CDR3aa: CASSPPRTETGTYEQYF
CDR3nt: TGTGCCAGCAGCCCACCCCGAACCGAGACAGGAACCTACGAGCAGTACTTC

abundance: NA
v_gene: TRBV29-1
d_gene: NA
j_gene: TRBJ1-5
CDR3aa: CSVSRGTDSNQPQHF
CDR3nt: TGCAGCGTTTCCCGCGGGACGGATAGCAATCAGCCCCAGCATTTT

abundance: NA
v_gene: TRBV11-3
d_gene: TRBD1
j_gene: TRBJ1-6
CDR3aa: CASSLTGADSPLHF
CDR3nt: TGTGCCAGCAGCTTAACAGGGGCGGATTCACCCCTCCACTTT

abundance: NA
v_gene: TRBV19
d_gene: NA
j_gene: TRBJ1-5
CDR3aa: CASSRTEPHQPQHF
CDR3nt: TGTGCCAGTAGTAGAACTGAACCCCATCAGCCCCAGCATTTT

abundance: NA
v_gene: TRBV27
d_gene: NA
j_gene: TRBJ1-1
CDR3aa: CASSRRGTEAFF
CDR3nt: TGTGCCAGCAGCCGTCGCGGGACTGAAGCTTTCTTT

abundance: NA
v_gene: TRBV7-9
d_gene: NA
j_gene: TRBJ1-2
CDR3aa: CSSSLDTRNYGYTF
CDR3nt: TGTTCCAGCAGCTTAGACACACGCAACTATGGCTACACCTTC

abundance: once
v_gene: TRBV28
d_gene: TRBD1
j_gene: TRBJ1-5
CDR3aa: CASSTGGPQPQHF
CDR3nt: TGTGCCAGCAGTACAGGGGGGCCCCAGCCCCAGCATTTT

abundance: NA
v_gene: TRBV6-1
d_gene: TRBD1
j_gene: TRBJ1-5
CDR3aa: CASSERDRAGNQPQHF
CDR3nt: TGTGCCAGCAGTGAGAGGGACAGGGCGGGCAATCAGCCCCAGCATTTT

abundance: NA
v_gene: TRBV6-1
d_gene: TRBD2
j_gene: TRBJ2-7
CDR3aa: CASAFQRGSYEQYF
CDR3nt: TGTGCCAGCGCTTTCCAGCGGGGTTCCTACGAGCAGTACTTC

abundance: NA
v_gene: TRBV5-1
d_gene: TRBD1
j_gene: TRBJ2-7
CDR3aa: CASSLTGQGFYEQYF
CDR3nt: TGCGCCAGCAGCTTGACGGGACAGGGATTTTACGAGCAGTACTTC

abundance: NA
v_gene: TRBV7-8
d_gene: TRBD1
j_gene: TRBJ2-5
CDR3aa: CASSLVGGTGQETQYF
CDR3nt: TGTGCCAGCAGCTTAGTGGGCGGGACAGGCCAAGAGACCCAGTACTTC

abundance: NA
v_gene: TRBV2
d_gene: NA
j_gene: TRBJ1-1
CDR3aa: CASLRGGSTEAFF
CDR3nt: TGTGCCAGCCTGCGTGGGGGGAGCACTGAAGCTTTCTTT

abundance: few
v_gene: TRBV7-8
d_gene: NA
j_gene: TRBJ1-5
CDR3aa: CASSLVETVVYNQPQHF
CDR3nt: TGTGCCAGCAGCTTAGTCGAAACAGTAGTTTACAATCAGCCCCAGCATTTT

abundance: NA
v_gene: TRBV7-3
d_gene: TRBD2
j_gene: TRBJ2-1
CDR3aa: CASSWTTGGPTRNEQFF
CDR3nt: TGTGCCAGCAGCTGGACGACGGGGGGGCCTACTCGCAATGAGCAGTTCTTC